Below are 21 T cell receptor beta chains sequenced from a single sample in a study of OX40 agonist ivuxolimab in advanced cancers. The data were produced by immunoSEQ multiplex PCR, yet TCRdb's version contains in-frame clones alone and is incomplete. This table has roughly 91,000 clones, more than 95% appearing once. The sample consisted of CD4+ or CD8+ T cells sorted from blood, taken in a trial of the OX40 agonist ivuxolimab. These receptors were taken from an adult with an advanced solid tumor such as melanoma, head and neck, liver or kidney cancer.

The rearrangement links TRBV7-2 to TRBJ2-5; D possibly uses TRBD1 or TRBD2 (5 bases each). Germline-derived CDR1 and CDR2 are SGHTA and FQGNSA. Trimming took off 0 bases at V and 4 bases at J, with 9 bases between the two ends. There are 14 residues in the CDR3. The CDR3 DNA sequence: TGTGCCAGCAGCTTAGCGGGAGACAGAGAGACCCAGTACTTC. It codes for CASSLAGDRETQYF.

V is TRBV2 and J is TRBJ2-7; D uncertain. Trimming pared 11 bases from V and 5 bases from J, leaving 13 bases between. This CDR3 is built from 11 residues. CDR1 and CDR2 from the germline V gene are SNHLY and FYNNEI. The CDR3 loop reads CAANPGHEQYF. DNA for the CDR3: TGTGCCGCGAACCCCGGGCACGAGCAGTACTTC.

The chain combines TRBV28 with TRBJ1-2; no clear D. The CDR3 is 13 amino acids. Germline V gives CDR1 MDHEN, CDR2 SYDVKM. V was cut by 4 bases and J by 2 bases, with 8 bases left in between. CDR3 protein: CASSSALNYGYTF. For the CDR3, the DNA is TGTGCCAGCAGTTCCGCCCTAAACTATGGCTACACCTTC.

This CDR3 is CASSLGTTYEQYF. The CDR3 region has the DNA TGTGCCAGCAGCTTGGGTACCACCTACGAGCAGTACTTC. The J gene is TRBJ2-7, the V gene TRBV5-8; D unresolved. Germline assignment: CDR1 SGHTS and CDR2 YDEGEE. Trimming shortened V by 0 bases and J by 2 bases, and 6 bases separated the two germline ends. This CDR3 contains 13 residues.

The chain recombines TRBV4-1 with TRBJ2-7, with 11 nucleotides matching TRBD2. Germline lookup yields CDR1 MGHRA and CDR2 YSYEKL. V gave up 0 bases and J gave up 1 base; unmatched junction bases: 5. The CDR3 contains 17 residues. The DNA for the CDR3 is TGCGCCAGCAGCCAAGAGCCTAGCGGGGGGACATCCTACGAGCAGTACTTC. It codes for CASSQEPSGGTSYEQYF.

V gene TRBV6-1 combines with J gene TRBJ1-4; no definite D call. The ends were cut back, 6 bases at V and 0 bases at J, with 11 bases in the middle. Germline CDR1 MNHNS, CDR2 SASEGT. This CDR3 is built from 15 residues. CDR3 in amino acids: CASSEWIATNEKLFF. Written as DNA, the CDR3 is TGTGCCAGCAGCGAGTGGATTGCAACTAATGAAAAACTGTTTTTT.

This clone was detected only a few times. The chain recombines TRBV5-8 with TRBJ1-5; D possibly corresponds to TRBD1 (6 bases). Germline loops: CDR1 SGHTS, CDR2 YDEGEE. This CDR3 is built from 15 residues. V was clipped by 0 bases and J by 9 bases, with 16 bases between them. The CDR3 coding sequence is TGTGCCAGCAGCTTGGCCGGGACAACCCCTACGCCCCAGCATTTT. This encodes CASSLAGTTPTPQHF. The variable domain in full, with the rest retrieved from reference TRBV5-8 and TRBJ1-5, is EAGVTQSPTHLIKTRGQQATLRCSPISGHTSVYWYQQALGLGLQFLLWYDEGEERNRGNFPPRFSGRQFPNYSSELNVNALELEDSALYLCASSLAGTTPTPQHFGDGTRLSIL.

The rearrangement uses TRBV9 and TRBJ1-2, with 8 bases matching TRBD1. There are 16 residues in the CDR3. The J segment lost 2 bases and the V segment lost 4 bases, leaving 10 bases of the junction unmatched. Germline CDR1 is SGDLS and CDR2 is YYNGEE. CDR3 sequence reads: CASSSSGGQDNYGYTF. The DNA for the CDR3 is TGTGCCAGCAGCTCATCCGGGGGACAGGACAACTATGGCTACACCTTC.

This chain uses TRBV5-4 with TRBJ1-5; D remains ambiguous. V dropped 0 bases and J dropped 4 bases, with 5 bases sitting between them. Germline assignment: CDR1 SGHNT and CDR2 YYREEE (reference sequence). This CDR3 spans 13 amino acids. The CDR3 DNA reads TGTGCCAGCAGCTTGGGGGCAAATCAGCCCCAGCATTTT. Protein sequence: CASSLGANQPQHF.

The chain joins TRBV27 to TRBJ2-1; tentative D call: TRBD1 (5 bases). V was pared by 5 bases and J by 0 bases, with 11 bases between. Germline V gene sequence: CDR1 MNHEY, CDR2 SMNVEV (reference sequence). This CDR3 region has 15 residues. The CDR3 loop reads CASSLTVSSYNEQFF. CDR3 nucleotides: TGTGCCAGCAGTCTGACAGTCAGCTCCTACAATGAGCAGTTCTTC.

V usage is TRBV15 and J usage is TRBJ2-7, with a possible D match to TRBD2 (5 bases). Trimming cost V 1 base and J 7 bases, with 14 bases left between them. In germline, CDR1 is LNHNV, CDR2 YYDKDF (reference sequence). This CDR3 contains 14 residues. CDR3 coding DNA: TGTGCCACCAGCAGAGGGACGCTCACGGGGGAGCAGTACTTC. Translating gives CATSRGTLTGEQYF.

The CDR3, as DNA: TGCAGCGTTGAAGATTGGAGGGACAGGGGCTACGAGCAGTACTTC. Its protein is CSVEDWRDRGYEQYF. The chain has TRBV29-1 and TRBJ2-7; 10 bases are a match to TRBD1. The CDR3 contains 15 residues. With 0 bases clipped from V and 3 bases from J, the junction kept 5 bases outside the gene matches. Per the germline V gene, CDR1 is SQVTM and CDR2 is ANQGSEA.

This chain uses TRBV27 with TRBJ2-7, with 9 bases identical to TRBD1. The V segment lost 3 bases and the J segment 0 bases; nucleotides outside the gene matches: 3. The CDR3 totals 15 residues. Germline lookup yields CDR1 MNHEY and CDR2 SMNVEV (reference sequence). The CDR3 nucleotides are TGTGCCAGCAGTTTTGGGGGACAGGGCTCCTACGAGCAGTACTTC. Amino acids: CASSFGGQGSYEQYF.

As concerns this clone: One end of the junction is discordant with germline, which a read error may explain. This chain connects TRBV15 to TRBJ2-7; 8 nucleotides match TRBD1. Germline CDR1 reads LNHNV; CDR2 reads YYDKDF (reference sequence). This CDR3 has 14 residues. The CDR3 nucleotides are TGTGCCACCAGCGGGCGGACAGGGATCAACGAGCAGTGCTTC. Its protein is CATSGRTGINEQCF. The whole variable domain, filled in from reference TRBV15 and TRBJ2-7, reads DAMVIQNPRYQVTQFGKPVTLSCSQTLNHNVMYWYQQKSSQAPKLLFHYYDKDFNNEADTPDNFQSRRPNTSFCFLDIRSPGLGDTAMYLCATSGRTGINEQCFGPGTRLTVT.

The chain carries TRBV10-3 and TRBJ2-1; D perhaps matches TRBD1 (6 bases). CDR1 is ENHRY and CDR2 is SYGVKD in the germline V gene. The length of the CDR3 is 13 residues. Trimming pared 6 bases from V and 1 base from J, leaving 7 bases between. The CDR3 is CAIRDSSYNEQFF. CDR3 in DNA: TGTGCCATCAGGGACAGTTCCTACAATGAGCAGTTCTTC.

This clone was seen just once. The chain links TRBV4-2 to TRBJ1-5; 10 bases map to TRBD1. The CDR3 contains 18 residues. CDR1 and CDR2 from the germline V gene are LGHNA and YNFKEQ. V lost 3 bases and J lost 5; bases outside the gene matches: 13. The CDR3 DNA reads TGTGCCAGCAGCCACCGTTTAACCGGGACAGGGGAATATCAGCCCCAGCATTTT. It is translated as CASSHRLTGTGEYQPQHF.

The CDR3 nucleotides are TGCGCCAGCAGCCAACGACAGGGGGCGGCCTATGGCTACACCTTC. This encodes CASSQRQGAAYGYTF. The V and J genes are TRBV4-3 and TRBJ1-2; 10 bases match TRBD1. The ends lost 2 bases at V and 4 bases at J; junction bases unmatched: 4. This CDR3 is built from 15 residues. The germline gives CDR1 LGHNA, CDR2 YSLEER.

V usage is TRBV5-1 and J usage is TRBJ1-1; D remains ambiguous. The CDR3 spans 13 residues. From germline, CDR1 is SGHRS and CDR2 YFSETQ. V lost 1 base to trimming and J lost 0 bases, with 4 bases between them. The CDR3 is CASSLLMNTEAFF. The CDR3 DNA reads as TGCGCCAGCAGCTTGCTGATGAACACTGAAGCTTTCTTT.

The chain has TRBV7-2 and TRBJ1-4; 11 bases are a match to TRBD1. Germline CDR1 reads SGHTA; CDR2 reads FQGNSA. J was trimmed by 8 bases and V by 5 bases; bases with no gene match: 10. The CDR3 has 16 residues. The CDR3 protein is CASSHWGQGVREKLFF. The CDR3 nucleotides are TGTGCCAGCAGCCATTGGGGACAGGGGGTGCGAGAAAAACTGTTTTTT.

The genes are TRBV7-9 and TRBJ1-2; D is ambiguous. The CDR3 has 14 residues. The germline gives CDR1 SEHNR, CDR2 FQNEAQ (reference sequence). V was trimmed by 2 bases and J by 4 bases, leaving 11 bases between them. In nucleotides, the CDR3 is TGTGCCAGCAGCTTAAGTATGGGTCTCTATGGCTACACCTTC. Translating it yields CASSLSMGLYGYTF.

The chain employs TRBV4-3 and TRBJ1-2, with 7 nucleotides matching TRBD1. The CDR3 loop spans 17 amino acids. Trimming removed 0 bases from V and 4 bases from J; junction bases left unmatched: 11. Germline V CDR1 and CDR2: LGHNA, YSLEER. CDR3 region: CASSQDRIGQALYGYTF. In nucleotides, the CDR3 is TGCGCCAGCAGCCAAGATAGGATCGGACAGGCCCTCTATGGCTACACCTTC.